Many counts were recorded for the clone carrying this TCR beta chain. Antigen specificity is unknown. The data stem from a study of naive and memory T cell subsets. General study findings and limits: This RNA-based method may be sensitive to activation-related transcript changes.

J was trimmed by 5 bases and V by 2 bases; bases with no gene match: 12. Germline CDR1 is DFQATT and CDR2 is SNEGSKA (reference sequence). The CDR3 extends over 15 amino acids. Four PCR rounds used nested alpha and beta constant region primers plus the SP2 primer. TCRdb called the 5' RACE reads again in MiXCR, with one record for every CDR3 protein. The table shows roughly 56,000 distinct CDR3 sequences, with 7.2% occurring only once. An oligonucleotide containing a UMI was ligated to the 3' end of TCR cDNA. The sequence was collected from a male donor in good health. V gene TRBV20-1 combines with J gene TRBJ2-7; 7 positions match TRBD2. This CDR3 is CSARSPAGAANEQYF. The CDR3 DNA sequence: TGCAGTGCTAGATCACCGGCGGGAGCGGCTAACGAGCAGTACTTC.